The clone carrying this T cell receptor beta chain occurred many times. Its antigen is currently unknown. The data stem from a study of response to subunit inactivated influenza vaccine. Study-wide points: The authors proposed limited new T cell recruitment per seasonal influenza vaccination.

The CDR3 totals 14 residues. The V gene end was trimmed by 4 bases and the J gene end by 4 bases; junction bases not matched to a gene: 1. Germline-derived CDR1 and CDR2 are SGHRS and YFSETQ. TCRdb re-analysed the RT-PCR reads in MiXCR, keeping a single row per CDR3 protein. The repertoire includes 860,000 or so distinct CDR3 sequences, about 20% of them detected once, and roughly 10% sits in the top ten. This receptor was identified in a man aged 50 or older who received an inactivated influenza vaccine. The chain carries TRBV5-1 and TRBJ2-3, with 12 nucleotides matching TRBD2. The specimen was PBMCs from blood, collected less than 6 days after vaccination. CDR3 residues: CASSGTSGPDTQYF. The CDR3 nucleotides read TGCGCCAGCAGCGGGACTAGCGGGCCAGATACGCAGTATTTT.